This T cell receptor beta chain was captured in a study of Ad26.COV2.S vaccination and SARS-CoV-2 variants. Only in-frame clones appear in the TCRdb table, and some are missing; sequencing was by immunoSEQ multiplex PCR. Among fewer than 900,000 clones listed, 89% were seen once. The treatment denotes: about 20 received Ad26.COV2.S at low or high dose, single or two shots; about 5 received placebo; per-sample allocation not given. Samples came from day 63 after the first vaccine or placebo injection. Boston supplied an adult donor aged 18-55 years. With respect to this clone: This specimen includes other DNA sequences encoding the same CDR3.

The receptor was derived from a person aged 18 to 59 who received the Ad26.COV2.S COVID-19 vaccine or a placebo. The starting material was peripheral blood, obtained in a trial of Ad26.COV2.S vaccine versus placebo.

CDR3 region: CAWSVQGNEQFF. Written as DNA, the CDR3 is TGTGCCTGGAGTGTCCAAGGTAATGAGCAGTTCTTC. V usage is TRBV30 and J usage is TRBJ2-1; no clear D. CDR3 length equals 12 residues. CDR1 is GTSNPN, CDR2 SVGIG, per germline (reference sequence). Deletions cut 0 bases from V and 7 bases from J, with 7 bases between.